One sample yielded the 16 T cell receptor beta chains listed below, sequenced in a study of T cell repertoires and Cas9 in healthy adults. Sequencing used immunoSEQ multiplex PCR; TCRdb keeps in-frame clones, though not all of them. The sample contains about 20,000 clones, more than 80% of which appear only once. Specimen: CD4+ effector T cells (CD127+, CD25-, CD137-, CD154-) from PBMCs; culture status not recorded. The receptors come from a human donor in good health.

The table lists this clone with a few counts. The CDR3 is CASSNRGPTGNTIYF. Here the CDR3 DNA reads TGTGCCAGCAGCAACAGGGGACCCACTGGAAACACCATATATTTT. V and J are TRBV2 and TRBJ1-3; TRBD1 agrees at 7 bases. V was pared by 6 bases and J by 2 bases, with 7 bases of the junction left unmatched. The germline CDR1 and CDR2 sequences are SNHLY and FYNNEI. The CDR3 totals 15 residues.

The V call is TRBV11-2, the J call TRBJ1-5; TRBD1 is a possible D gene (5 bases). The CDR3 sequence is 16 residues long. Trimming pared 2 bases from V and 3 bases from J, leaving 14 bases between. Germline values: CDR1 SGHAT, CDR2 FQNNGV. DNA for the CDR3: TGTGCCAGCAGCTTATCCCAGGGAAGAAACAATCAGCCCCAGCATTTT. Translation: CASSLSQGRNNQPQHF.

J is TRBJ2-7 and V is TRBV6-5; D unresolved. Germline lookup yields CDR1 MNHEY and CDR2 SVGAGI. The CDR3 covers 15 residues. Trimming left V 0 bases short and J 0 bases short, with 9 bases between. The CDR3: CASSYSSASSYEQYF. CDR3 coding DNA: TGTGCCAGCAGTTACTCGTCCGCCAGCTCCTACGAGCAGTACTTC.

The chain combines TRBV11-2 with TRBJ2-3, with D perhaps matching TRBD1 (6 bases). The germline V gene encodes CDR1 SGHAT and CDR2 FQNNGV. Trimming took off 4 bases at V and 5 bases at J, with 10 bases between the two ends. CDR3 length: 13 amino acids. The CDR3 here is CASSSGAKDTQYF. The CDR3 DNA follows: TGTGCCAGCAGCTCAGGGGCTAAAGATACGCAGTATTTT.

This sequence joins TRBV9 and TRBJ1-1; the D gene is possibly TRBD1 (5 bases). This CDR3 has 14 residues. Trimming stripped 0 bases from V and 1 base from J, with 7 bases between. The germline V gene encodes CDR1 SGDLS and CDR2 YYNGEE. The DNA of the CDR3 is TGTGCCAGCAGCGTAGGGGGCAGGAACACTGAAGCTTTCTTT. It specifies CASSVGGRNTEAFF.

CDR3 sequence reads: CASSRAGMNTGELFF. In DNA, the CDR3 is TGTGCCAGCAGCAGGGCAGGGATGAACACCGGGGAGCTGTTTTTT. The chain employs TRBV25-1 and TRBJ2-2, with D possibly being TRBD1 (5 bases). Germline lookup yields CDR1 MGHDK and CDR2 SYGVNS. Trimming left V 6 bases short and J 1 base short, with 12 bases between. The CDR3 has 15 amino acids. Combining the CDR3 with reference TRBV25-1 and TRBJ2-2 gives the whole variable domain EADIYQTPRYLVIGTGKKITLECSQTMGHDKMYWYQQDPGMELHLIHYSYGVNSTEKGDLSSESTVSRIRTEHFPLTLESARPSHTSQYLCASSRAGMNTGELFFGEGSRLTVL.

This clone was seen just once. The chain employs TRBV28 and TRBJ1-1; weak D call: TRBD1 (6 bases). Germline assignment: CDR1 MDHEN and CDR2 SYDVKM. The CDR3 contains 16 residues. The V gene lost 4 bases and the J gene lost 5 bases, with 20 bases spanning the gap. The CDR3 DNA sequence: TGTGCCAGCAGTTCCCTGGGGGGGCGGACTTGGACTGAAGCTTTCTTT. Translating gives CASSSLGGRTWTEAFF.

Here the CDR3 reads CASRRDRRSTDTQYF. CDR3 nucleotide sequence: TGTGCCAGCAGGCGGGACAGACGTAGCACAGATACGCAGTATTTT. V gene TRBV6-5 combines with J gene TRBJ2-3; a weak D match, TRBD1 (7 bases). The CDR3 is 15 residues long. CDR1 MNHEY and CDR2 SVGAGI come from the germline V gene. V was cut by 6 bases and J by 0 bases, with 13 bases left in between.

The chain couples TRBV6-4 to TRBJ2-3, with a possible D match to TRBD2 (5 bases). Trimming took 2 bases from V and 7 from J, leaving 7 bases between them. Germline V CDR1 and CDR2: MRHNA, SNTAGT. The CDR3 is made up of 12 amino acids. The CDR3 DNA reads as TGTGCCAGCAGTGACGCCGGGAATACGCAGTATTTT. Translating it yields CASSDAGNTQYF.

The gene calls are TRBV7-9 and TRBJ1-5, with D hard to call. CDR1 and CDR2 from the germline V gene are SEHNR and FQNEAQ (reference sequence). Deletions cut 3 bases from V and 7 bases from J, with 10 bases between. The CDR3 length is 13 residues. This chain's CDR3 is CASSFGDGQPQHF. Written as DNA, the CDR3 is TGTGCCAGCAGCTTCGGAGATGGGCAGCCCCAGCATTTT.

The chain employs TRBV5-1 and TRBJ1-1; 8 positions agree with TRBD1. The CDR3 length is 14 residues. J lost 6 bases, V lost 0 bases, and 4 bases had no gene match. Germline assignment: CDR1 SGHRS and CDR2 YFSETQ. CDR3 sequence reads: CASSLGQGASEAFF. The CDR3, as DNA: TGCGCCAGCAGCTTGGGTCAGGGGGCTTCTGAAGCTTTCTTT. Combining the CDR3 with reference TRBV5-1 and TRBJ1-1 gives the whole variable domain KAGVTQTPRYLIKTRGQQVTLSCSPISGHRSVSWYQQTPGQGLQFLFEYFSETQRNKGNFPGRFSGRQFSNSRSEMNVSTLELGDSALYLCASSLGQGASEAFFGQGTRLTVV.

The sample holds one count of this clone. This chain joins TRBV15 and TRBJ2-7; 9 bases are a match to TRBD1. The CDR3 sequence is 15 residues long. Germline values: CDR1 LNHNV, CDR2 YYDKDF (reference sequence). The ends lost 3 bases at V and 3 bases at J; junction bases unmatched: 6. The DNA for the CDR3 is TGTGCCACCAGCAGGGGTGGGACAGGGAGCTACGAGCAGTACTTC. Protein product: CATSRGGTGSYEQYF.

The DNA for the CDR3 is TGTGCCAGCAGCCATGACAGATTCTACGAGCAGTACTTC. It encodes CASSHDRFYEQYF. This chain connects TRBV5-8 to TRBJ2-7, with D tentatively TRBD1 (5 bases). V lost 4 bases and J 3 bases, leaving 11 bases between the germline ends. CDR3 size: 13 residues. CDR1 and CDR2 from the germline V gene are SGHTS and YDEGEE. Looking up the rest from reference TRBV5-8 and TRBJ2-7 gives the full variable domain: EAGVTQSPTHLIKTRGQQATLRCSPISGHTSVYWYQQALGLGLQFLLWYDEGEERNRGNFPPRFSGRQFPNYSSELNVNALELEDSALYLCASSHDRFYEQYFGPGTRLTVT.

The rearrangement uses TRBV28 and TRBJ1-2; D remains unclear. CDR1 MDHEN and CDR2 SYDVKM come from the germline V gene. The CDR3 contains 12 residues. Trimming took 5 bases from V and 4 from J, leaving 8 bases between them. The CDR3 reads CASSPRGYGYTF. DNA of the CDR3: TGTGCCAGCAGTCCCCGTGGCTATGGCTACACCTTC.

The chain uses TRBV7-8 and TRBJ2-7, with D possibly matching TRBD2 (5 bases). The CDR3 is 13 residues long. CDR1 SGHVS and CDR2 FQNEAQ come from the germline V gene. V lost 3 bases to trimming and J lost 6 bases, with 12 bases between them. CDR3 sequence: CASSFGGGGEQYF. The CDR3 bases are TGTGCCAGCAGCTTCGGCGGAGGTGGCGAGCAGTACTTC.

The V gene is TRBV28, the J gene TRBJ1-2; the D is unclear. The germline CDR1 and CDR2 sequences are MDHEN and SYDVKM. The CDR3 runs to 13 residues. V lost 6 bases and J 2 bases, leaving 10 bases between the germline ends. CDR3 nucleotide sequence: TGTGCCAGCAGAATCGACATCAACTATGGCTACACCTTC. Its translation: CASRIDINYGYTF.